The clone carrying this TCR beta chain was seen a few times. This record belongs to a study of T cells after yellow fever vaccination. V was pared by 6 bases and J by 7 bases, with 11 bases of the junction left unmatched. The CDR3 covers 15 residues. MiXCR, applied by TCRdb to the 5' RACE reads, yields one record per CDR3 protein. The sample consists of 300,000 to 350,000 distinct CDR3 sequences, about 4.5% of them appearing once. The specimen was PBMCs, collected 15 days after the yellow fever booster vaccination. The TCR sequence derives from a man younger than 30 who received the YFV17D yellow fever vaccine. The chain recombines TRBV12-3 or TRBV12-4 with TRBJ2-1; 8 bases fit TRBD1. The CDR3 coding sequence is TGTGCCAGCAGGCGCGGGACAGGTATCAAAAATGAGCAGTTCTTC. Amino acids: CASRRGTGIKNEQFF.